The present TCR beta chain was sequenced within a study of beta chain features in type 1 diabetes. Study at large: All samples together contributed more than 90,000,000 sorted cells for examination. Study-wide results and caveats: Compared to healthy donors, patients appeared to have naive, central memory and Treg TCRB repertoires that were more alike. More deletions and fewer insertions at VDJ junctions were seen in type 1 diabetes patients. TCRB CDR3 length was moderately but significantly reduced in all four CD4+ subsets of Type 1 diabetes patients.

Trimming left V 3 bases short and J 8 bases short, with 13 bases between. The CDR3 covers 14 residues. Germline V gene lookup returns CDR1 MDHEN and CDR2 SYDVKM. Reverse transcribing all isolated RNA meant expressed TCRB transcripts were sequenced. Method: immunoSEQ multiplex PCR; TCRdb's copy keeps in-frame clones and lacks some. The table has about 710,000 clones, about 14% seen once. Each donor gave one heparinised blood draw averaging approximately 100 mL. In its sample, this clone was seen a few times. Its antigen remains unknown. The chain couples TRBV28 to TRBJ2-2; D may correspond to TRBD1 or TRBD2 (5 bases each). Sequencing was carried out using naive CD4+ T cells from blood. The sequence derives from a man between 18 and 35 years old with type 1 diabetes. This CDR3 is CASSFYRRTGELFF. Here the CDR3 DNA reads TGTGCCAGCAGTTTCTACAGGAGGACTGGGGAGCTGTTTTTT.